This TCR beta chain was identified during a study of response to subunit inactivated influenza vaccine. A single record per CDR3 protein comes from TCRdb applying MiXCR to the RT-PCR reads. The data show more than 400,000 distinct CDR3 sequences, 9.5% to 12% seen once. Trimming removed 1 base from V and 8 bases from J, with 21 bases in between. This CDR3 has 17 residues. Looked up from germline, CDR1 is KGHSH and CDR2 is LQKENI. V gene TRBV18 combines with J gene TRBJ2-1; weak D call: TRBD1 (7 bases). The sample here was PBMCs from blood, taken 45 days after vaccination. This receptor was obtained from a man aged 50-59 years who received an inactivated influenza vaccine. The CDR3 reads CASSPLNSGGGRDEQFF. For the CDR3, the DNA is TGTGCCAGCTCACCACTCAACTCCGGAGGGGGCAGGGATGAGCAGTTCTTC.